The subject of this entry is one T cell receptor (beta chain). The sample comes from a study of blood T cell repertoires in COVID-19. As for the study in general: The United States, Italy and Spain were the sources of the acute and convalescent COVID-19 samples. Sources were T cells, B-cell-depleted T cells, or PBMCs; the material itself was cDNA or gDNA.

Methods used by the authors: Scientists estimated how many nucleated cells there were by amplifying reference gene primers. Libraries were prepared by immunoSEQ multiplex PCR; TCRdb keeps only in-frame clonotypes and omits some of them. The V and J calls and the clone size are those of that table, but D and trimming were determined from the DNA. The table shows fewer than 300,000 clones, with more than 70% occurring only once. Sequenced: peripheral blood. The origin of this receptor is a woman younger than 35 with acute or convalescent COVID-19.

CDR3 region: CASSLAGEWNEQFF. The CDR3 DNA sequence: TGTGCCAGCAGTCTGGCGGGAGAATGGAATGAGCAGTTCTTC. The V gene is TRBV27, the J gene TRBJ2-1; TRBD2 matches 7 bases. Germline CDR1 MNHEY, CDR2 SMNVEV (reference sequence). Unmatched junction bases numbered 8, after V lost 5 bases and J lost 7 bases. There are 14 residues in the CDR3.